The TCR beta chain described here comes from a study of technical replicates of blood from four donors. Sequenced by immunoSEQ multiplex PCR; TCRdb stores in-frame clones only, minus some. In the table there are about 64,000 clones, approximately 86% of which are singletons. CDR1 and CDR2 from the germline V gene are KGHSH and LQKENI. V lost 0 bases, J lost 7 bases, and 10 bases lay in between. The length of the CDR3 is 14 residues. The TCR comes from a human donor in good health. Some clones in this sample may be carry-over from other donors' samples. Sequencing was carried out using PBMCs. The chain couples TRBV18 to TRBJ2-1, with D possibly being TRBD2 (5 bases). CDR3 sequence reads: CASSPPDSRNEQFF. In nucleotides, the CDR3 is TGTGCCAGCTCACCACCGGACTCGAGGAATGAGCAGTTCTTC.